Included here is one TCR beta chain sequence, with context. The ends lost 5 bases at V and 5 bases at J; junction bases unmatched: 9. Per the germline V gene, CDR1 is GTSNPN and CDR2 is SVGIG (reference sequence). This CDR3 has 13 residues. The data are from a study of Ad26.COV2.S vaccination and SARS-CoV-2 variants. Study at large: This donor came from the COV1001 trial of Ad26.COV2.S.

The assay was immunoSEQ multiplex PCR, and TCRdb's table has in-frame clones only and misses some. This sample yields about 500,000 clones, of which approximately 90% are seen a single time; 1.5% to 2% belongs to the top ten. Specified treatment: around 19 received Ad26.COV2.S at low or high dose, single or two shots; five or six received placebo; per-sample allocation not given. Vaccine and placebo recipients were sampled on day 63 after the first injection. The clonotype originates from a person between 18 and 65 years old who received the Ad26.COV2.S COVID-19 vaccine or a placebo. Sequenced here: peripheral blood, sampled in a trial of Ad26.COV2.S vaccine versus placebo. The chain employs TRBV30 and TRBJ2-7; TRBD1 aligns across 7 bases. This CDR3 is CAWCPDRAHEQYF. The CDR3 DNA reads as TGTGCCTGGTGCCCCGACAGGGCCCACGAGCAGTACTTC.